Following are 4 T cell receptor beta chains from one sample sequenced in a study of T cell repertoires in cytomegalovirus infection. These receptors have no known antigen. MiXCR, applied by TCRdb to the reads, yields one record per CDR3 protein. The sample comprises approximately 990,000 distinct CDR3 sequences, 31% of which are singletons, and around 15% rests with the top ten. The material was cultured CD8+ T cells from PBMCs, obtained from culture after CMV antigen stimulation. These receptor sequences come from a human donor in good health (CMV status not recorded). Some clones in this sample may be carry-over from other donors' samples.

This clonotype was observed a few times. The CDR3 DNA is TGCGCCAGCAGCCTTACCCCTCCGGGAAGACAGGGACGTAATGAGCAGTTCTTC. Translation gives CASSLTPPGRQGRNEQFF. The chain recombines TRBV4-1 with TRBJ2-1; TRBD1 matches at 7 bases. Germline V lookup: CDR1 MGHRA, CDR2 YSYEKL. CDR3 length equals 18 residues. V lost 4 bases, J lost 7 bases, and 19 bases stayed unmatched.

The chain employs TRBV7-2 and TRBJ2-7; D might be TRBD1 (5 bases). Germline V CDR1 and CDR2: SGHTA, FQGNSA. This CDR3 has 14 amino acids. The CDR3 region has the DNA TGTGTCAGCAGCTTAGGGGTTGTGGGCTACGAGCAGTACGTC. Amino acids: CVSSLGVVGYEQYV.

V is TRBV15 and J is TRBJ2-1, with D possibly called TRBD1 or TRBD2 (5 bases each). This CDR3 comprises 15 residues. Germline-derived CDR1 and CDR2 are LNHNV and YYDKDF (reference sequence). Trimming removed 5 bases at V and 2 bases at J, with 13 bases between. The CDR3 nucleotides read TGTGCCACCAGCGGGGACGGCATCCCCTACAATGAGCAGTTCTTC. Residues: CATSGDGIPYNEQFF.

The chain carries TRBV29-1 and TRBJ1-2; a possible D gene is TRBD1 (6 bases). Germline values: CDR1 SQVTM, CDR2 ANQGSEA. The V gene lost 7 bases and the J gene lost 6 bases, with 15 bases spanning the gap. The CDR3 totals 12 residues. The CDR3 DNA follows: TGCAGCGCCGGAGGGGGAATCGATGGCTACACCTTC. Translated: CSAGGGIDGYTF.